Listed below are T cell receptor beta chains from one sample, sequenced in a study of blood T cells in healthy people across ages. TCRdb called the 5' RACE reads again in MiXCR, with one record for every CDR3 protein. The sample yields under 2,000,000 distinct CDR3 sequences, 49% seen once. Sequenced material: blood. These receptors were collected from a woman aged 40 to 49 in good health. The conserved cysteine and the conserved F or W are not part of the CDR3 here.

V gene: TRBV7-8
CDR3 protein: ASSLGQGRLRETQY

V gene: TRBV6-1
CDR3 protein: ASSVTPGQGDYNEQF

V gene: TRBV2
CDR3 protein: ASSGGQGVNWSGNEQF

V gene: TRBV3-1
CDR3 protein: ASTQDGGQGASDTQY

V gene: TRBV20-1
CDR3 protein: SARDGRGPQETQY

V gene: TRBV11-2
CDR3 protein: ASSSRGTTPGELF

V gene: TRBV5-1
CDR3 protein: ASRLTSGGDNEQF

V gene: TRBV7-2
CDR3 protein: ASSSGTGRNIQY

V gene: TRBV6-5
CDR3 protein: ASSFGTGRRGYT

V gene: TRBV28
CDR3 protein: ASSPTPTGTVYNEQY

V gene: TRBV20-1
CDR3 protein: SADDGPNTEAF

V gene: TRBV7-2
CDR3 protein: ASSFKVGNTEAF

V gene: TRBV9
CDR3 protein: ASSVGGVGQSYGYT

V gene: TRBV29-1
CDR3 protein: SDEFGGRGNEQF

V gene: TRBV2
CDR3 protein: ASSDPGAKTQY

V gene: TRBV29-1
CDR3 protein: SVDDLESGWETQY

V gene: TRBV20-1
CDR3 protein: SAWSGGGPLAKLF

V gene: TRBV20-1
CDR3 protein: SAIPQADPGNQPQH

V gene: TRBV20-1
CDR3 protein: SARRENGNSPLH

V gene: TRBV9
CDR3 protein: ASSVEGTSTDTQY

V gene: TRBV27
CDR3 protein: ASTRGQGGFYEQY

V gene: TRBV28
CDR3 protein: ASTEGGRVYGYT

V gene: TRBV15
CDR3 protein: ATSLTGGAYNEQF

V gene: TRBV11-2
CDR3 protein: ASRPNRGRQTQY

V gene: TRBV7-2
CDR3 protein: ASSPEYNEQF

V gene: TRBV3-1
CDR3 protein: ASRPRETGGNTIY

V gene: TRBV12-3/TRBV12-4
CDR3 protein: ASSPTTMVAGDTDTQY

V gene: TRBV7-9
CDR3 protein: ASSFPGSTGYT

V gene: TRBV5-4
CDR3 protein: ASSPQPGTAVYEQY

V gene: TRBV5-8
CDR3 protein: ASSSPPWGANVLT

V gene: TRBV12-3/TRBV12-4
CDR3 protein: ASRPNQGAYEQY

V gene: TRBV18
CDR3 protein: ASSPLDSHSYEQY

V gene: TRBV10-1
CDR3 protein: ASSDPHRAGGYEQY

V gene: TRBV6-2/TRBV6-3
CDR3 protein: ASRRQGPRSTDTQY

V gene: TRBV7-2
CDR3 protein: ASSSNPFRTDTQY

V gene: TRBV20-1
CDR3 protein: SATETSGYNEQF

V gene: TRBV7-2
CDR3 protein: ASSLRSGGYQPQH

V gene: TRBV7-8
CDR3 protein: ASTGTETENEQF

V gene: TRBV20-1
CDR3 protein: SARERGPGTSGEQY